This T cell receptor (beta chain) emerged from a study of metastatic and nonmetastatic thyroid tumors. The CDR3 length is 15 residues. With 5 bases clipped from V and 5 bases from J, the junction kept 6 bases outside the gene matches. The germline CDR1 and CDR2 sequences are MNHNS and SASEGT. All patients were untreated before thyroid surgery. The authors' processing: CDR3 was compared across clinicopathological groups, and the resulting differences were used to build a distant-metastasis classifier for papillary thyroid cancer. TCRdb used MiXCR to call clones anew from the PCR reads. The V and J calls and clone size come from TCRdb's table, not from the authors' own analysis. The sample consists of about 9,000 clones, 14% to 15% of them appearing once. This clone is categorized as medium-sized.

The TCR comes from a female donor with papillary thyroid cancer or a benign thyroid nodule (not recorded which). Some clones in this sample may be carry-over from other donors' samples. This chain joins TRBV6-1 and TRBJ2-7, with 13 bases identical to TRBD2. The sample taken for sequencing was blood. CDR3 bases: TGTGCCAGCAGTCAACCCGGACTAGCGGGAGACGAGCAGTACTTC. The encoded protein is CASSQPGLAGDEQYF.